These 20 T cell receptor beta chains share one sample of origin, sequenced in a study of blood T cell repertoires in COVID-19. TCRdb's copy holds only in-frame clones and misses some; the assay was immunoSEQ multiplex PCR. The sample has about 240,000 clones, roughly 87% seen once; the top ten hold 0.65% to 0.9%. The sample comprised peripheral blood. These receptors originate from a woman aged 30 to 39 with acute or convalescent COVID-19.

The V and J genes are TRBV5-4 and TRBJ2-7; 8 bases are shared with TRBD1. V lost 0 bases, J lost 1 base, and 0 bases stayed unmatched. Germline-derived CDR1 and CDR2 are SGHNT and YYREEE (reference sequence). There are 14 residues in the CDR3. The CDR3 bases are TGTGCCAGCAGCTTGGGACAGGGGTCCTACGAGCAGTACTTC. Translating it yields CASSLGQGSYEQYF.

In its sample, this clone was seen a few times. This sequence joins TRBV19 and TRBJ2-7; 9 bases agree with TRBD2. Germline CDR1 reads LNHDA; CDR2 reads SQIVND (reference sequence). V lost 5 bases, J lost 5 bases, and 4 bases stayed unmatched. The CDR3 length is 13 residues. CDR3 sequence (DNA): TGTGCCAGTAGTGGAGCGGGAGGAGACGAGCAGTACTTC. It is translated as CASSGAGGDEQYF.

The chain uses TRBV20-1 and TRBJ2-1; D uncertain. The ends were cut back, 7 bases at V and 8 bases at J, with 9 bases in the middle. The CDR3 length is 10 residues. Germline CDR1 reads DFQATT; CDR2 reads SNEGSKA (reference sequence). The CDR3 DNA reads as TGCAGTGTTCTAATCGATGAGCAGTTCTTC. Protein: CSVLIDEQFF.

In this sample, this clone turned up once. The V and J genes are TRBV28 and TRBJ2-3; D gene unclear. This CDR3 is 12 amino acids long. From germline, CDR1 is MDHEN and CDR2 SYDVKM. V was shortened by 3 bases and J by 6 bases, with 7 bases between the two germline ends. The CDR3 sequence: CASSLSVDTQYF. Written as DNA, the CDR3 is TGTGCCAGCAGTTTGTCCGTGGATACGCAGTATTTT.

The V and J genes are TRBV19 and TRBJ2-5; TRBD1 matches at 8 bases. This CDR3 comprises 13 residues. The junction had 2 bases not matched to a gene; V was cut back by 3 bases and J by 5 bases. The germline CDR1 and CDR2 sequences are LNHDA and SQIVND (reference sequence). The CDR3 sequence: CASSIRGRETQYF. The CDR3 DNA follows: TGTGCCAGTAGTATCAGGGGGCGGGAGACCCAGTACTTC.

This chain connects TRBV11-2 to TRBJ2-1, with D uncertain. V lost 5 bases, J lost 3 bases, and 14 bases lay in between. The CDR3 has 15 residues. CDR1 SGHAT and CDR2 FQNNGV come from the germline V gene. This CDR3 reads CASSRFAENYNEQFF. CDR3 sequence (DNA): TGTGCCAGCAGCCGTTTTGCGGAGAACTACAATGAGCAGTTCTTC.

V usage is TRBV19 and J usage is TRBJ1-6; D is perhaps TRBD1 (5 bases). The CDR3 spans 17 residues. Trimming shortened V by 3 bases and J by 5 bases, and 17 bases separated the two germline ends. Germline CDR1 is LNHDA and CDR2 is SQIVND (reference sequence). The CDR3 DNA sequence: TGTGCCAGTAGTATCGACAGTTCGACACCAAATAATTCACCCCTCCACTTT. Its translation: CASSIDSSTPNNSPLHF. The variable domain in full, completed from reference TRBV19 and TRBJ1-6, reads DGGITQSPKYLFRKEGQNVTLSCEQNLNHDAMYWYRQDPGQGLRLIYYSQIVNDFQKGDIAEGYSVSREKKESFPLTVTSAQKNPTAFYLCASSIDSSTPNNSPLHFGNGTRLTVT.

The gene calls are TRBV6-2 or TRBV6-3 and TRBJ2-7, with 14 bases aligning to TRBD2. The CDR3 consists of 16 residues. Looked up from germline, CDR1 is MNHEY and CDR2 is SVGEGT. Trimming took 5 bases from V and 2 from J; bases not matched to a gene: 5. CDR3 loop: CASSRTSGRFAYEQYF. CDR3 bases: TGTGCCAGCAGTCGGACTAGCGGGAGGTTCGCCTACGAGCAGTACTTC.

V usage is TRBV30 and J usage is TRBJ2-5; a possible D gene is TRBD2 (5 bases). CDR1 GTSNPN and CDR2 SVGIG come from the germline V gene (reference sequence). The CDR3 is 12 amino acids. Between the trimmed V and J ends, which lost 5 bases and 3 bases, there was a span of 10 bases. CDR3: CAWVGVEETQYF. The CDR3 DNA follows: TGTGCCTGGGTGGGAGTCGAAGAGACCCAGTACTTC.

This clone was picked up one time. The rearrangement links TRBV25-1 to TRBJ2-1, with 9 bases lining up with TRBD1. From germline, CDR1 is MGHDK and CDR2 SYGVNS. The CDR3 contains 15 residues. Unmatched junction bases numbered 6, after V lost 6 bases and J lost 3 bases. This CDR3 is CASSEQGAIYNEQFF. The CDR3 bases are TGTGCCAGCAGCGAACAGGGGGCTATCTACAATGAGCAGTTCTTC.

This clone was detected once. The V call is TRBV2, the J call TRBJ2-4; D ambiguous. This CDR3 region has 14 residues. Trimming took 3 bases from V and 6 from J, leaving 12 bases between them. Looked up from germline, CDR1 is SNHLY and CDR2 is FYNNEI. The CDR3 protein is CASSDPGLGNIQYF. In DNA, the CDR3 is TGTGCCAGCAGTGACCCTGGGCTGGGAAACATTCAGTACTTC.

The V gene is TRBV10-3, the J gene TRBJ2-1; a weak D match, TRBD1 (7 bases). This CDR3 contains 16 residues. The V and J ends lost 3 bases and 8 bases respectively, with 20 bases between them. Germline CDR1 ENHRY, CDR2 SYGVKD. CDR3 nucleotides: TGTGCCATCAGTGAAATCCAGGGGACAGCGGGCCATGAGCAGTTCTTC. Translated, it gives CAISEIQGTAGHEQFF.

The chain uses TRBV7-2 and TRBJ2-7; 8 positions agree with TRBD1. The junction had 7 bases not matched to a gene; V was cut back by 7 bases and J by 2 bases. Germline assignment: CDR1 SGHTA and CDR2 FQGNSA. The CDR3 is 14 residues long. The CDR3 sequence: CASNRQGLTYEQYF. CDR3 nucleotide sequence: TGTGCCAGCAACCGACAGGGGCTAACCTACGAGCAGTACTTC.

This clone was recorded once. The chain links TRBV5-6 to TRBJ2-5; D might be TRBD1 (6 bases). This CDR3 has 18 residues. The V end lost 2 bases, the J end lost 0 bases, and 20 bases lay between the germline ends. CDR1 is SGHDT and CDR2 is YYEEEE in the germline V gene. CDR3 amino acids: CASSFGPTSQGNQETQYF. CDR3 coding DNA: TGTGCCAGCAGCTTTGGCCCTACTTCACAGGGAAACCAAGAGACCCAGTACTTC. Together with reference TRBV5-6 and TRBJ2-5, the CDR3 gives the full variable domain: DAGVTQSPTHLIKTRGQQVTLRCSPKSGHDTVSWYQQALGQGPQFIFQYYEEEERQRGNFPDRFSGHQFPNYSSELNVNALLLGDSALYLCASSFGPTSQGNQETQYFGPGTRLLVL.

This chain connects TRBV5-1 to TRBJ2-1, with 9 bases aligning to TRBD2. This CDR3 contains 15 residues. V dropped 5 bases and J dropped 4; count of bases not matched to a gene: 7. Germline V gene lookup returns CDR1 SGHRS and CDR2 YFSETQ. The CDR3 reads CASRSRLAGYNEQFF. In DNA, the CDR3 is TGCGCCAGCAGATCAAGGCTAGCGGGGTACAATGAGCAGTTCTTC.

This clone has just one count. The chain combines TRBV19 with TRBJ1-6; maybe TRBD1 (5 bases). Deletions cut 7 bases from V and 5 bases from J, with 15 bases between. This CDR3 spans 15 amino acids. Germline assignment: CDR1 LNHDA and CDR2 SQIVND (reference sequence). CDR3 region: CASNTRQLNNSPLHF. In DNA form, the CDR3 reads TGTGCCAGTAACACGCGACAGCTTAATAATTCACCCCTCCACTTT.

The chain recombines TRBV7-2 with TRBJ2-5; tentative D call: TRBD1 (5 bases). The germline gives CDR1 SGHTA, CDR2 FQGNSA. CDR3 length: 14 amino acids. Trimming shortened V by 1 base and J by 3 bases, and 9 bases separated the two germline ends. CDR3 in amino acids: CASSLVAGKETQYF. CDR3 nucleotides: TGTGCCAGCAGCTTAGTGGCAGGGAAAGAGACCCAGTACTTC.

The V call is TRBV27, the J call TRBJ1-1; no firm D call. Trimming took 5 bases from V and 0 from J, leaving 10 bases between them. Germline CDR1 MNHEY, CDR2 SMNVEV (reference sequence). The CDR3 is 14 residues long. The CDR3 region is CASSAAGMNTEAFF. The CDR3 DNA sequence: TGTGCCAGCAGTGCCGCAGGCATGAACACTGAAGCTTTCTTT.

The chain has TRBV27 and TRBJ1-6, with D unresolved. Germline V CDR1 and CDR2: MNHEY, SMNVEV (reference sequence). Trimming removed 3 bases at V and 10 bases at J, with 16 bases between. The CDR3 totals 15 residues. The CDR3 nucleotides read TGTGCCAGCAGTTTCGGCGGAAGTCGCTCCTCACCCCTCCACTTT. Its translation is CASSFGGSRSSPLHF.

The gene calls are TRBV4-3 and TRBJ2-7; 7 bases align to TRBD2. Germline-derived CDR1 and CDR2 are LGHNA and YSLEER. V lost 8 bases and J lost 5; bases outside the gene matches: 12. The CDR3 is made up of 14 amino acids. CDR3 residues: CASSPAGDPDEQYF. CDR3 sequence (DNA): TGCGCCAGCTCCCCCGCGGGGGATCCCGACGAGCAGTACTTC.